This TCR beta chain was identified in a study of T cells in Graves' hyperthyroidism and ophthalmopathy. The study, taken as a whole, reports: Stable hyperthyroidism was separated from ophthalmopathy by a model based on 13 V-J features. The model anticipated ophthalmopathy a median around six months pre-onset.

Amplified TCR beta CDR3 regions derived from RNA transcripts. Initially, a first-round RT-PCR of the TCR CDR3 employed the HTBI primer set. TCRdb recomputed calls from the multiplex PCR reads with MiXCR, one row per CDR3 protein. Here the sample spans 250,000 to 300,000 distinct CDR3 sequences, more than 15% being singletons. This clonotype showed up just a few times. The antigen remains undetermined. Lactation, pregnancy, other autoimmune disease or uncontrolled infection excluded patients. Diagnosis rested on symptoms, serum thyroxine and TRAb, thyroid ultrasound, and orbital computed tomography. V lost 1 base to trimming and J lost 7 bases, with 7 bases between them. Germline V gene lookup returns CDR1 LGHNT and CDR2 FRNRAP. The CDR3 extends over 13 amino acids.

What was sequenced was blood. V is TRBV12-5 and J is TRBJ1-4, with D perhaps TRBD1 (6 bases). The clonotype was recovered from a woman aged 60 to 75 with Graves' ophthalmopathy. The CDR3 here is CASGLGQVEKLFF. The CDR3 coding sequence is TGTGCTAGTGGTTTGGGACAGGTTGAAAAACTGTTTTTT.